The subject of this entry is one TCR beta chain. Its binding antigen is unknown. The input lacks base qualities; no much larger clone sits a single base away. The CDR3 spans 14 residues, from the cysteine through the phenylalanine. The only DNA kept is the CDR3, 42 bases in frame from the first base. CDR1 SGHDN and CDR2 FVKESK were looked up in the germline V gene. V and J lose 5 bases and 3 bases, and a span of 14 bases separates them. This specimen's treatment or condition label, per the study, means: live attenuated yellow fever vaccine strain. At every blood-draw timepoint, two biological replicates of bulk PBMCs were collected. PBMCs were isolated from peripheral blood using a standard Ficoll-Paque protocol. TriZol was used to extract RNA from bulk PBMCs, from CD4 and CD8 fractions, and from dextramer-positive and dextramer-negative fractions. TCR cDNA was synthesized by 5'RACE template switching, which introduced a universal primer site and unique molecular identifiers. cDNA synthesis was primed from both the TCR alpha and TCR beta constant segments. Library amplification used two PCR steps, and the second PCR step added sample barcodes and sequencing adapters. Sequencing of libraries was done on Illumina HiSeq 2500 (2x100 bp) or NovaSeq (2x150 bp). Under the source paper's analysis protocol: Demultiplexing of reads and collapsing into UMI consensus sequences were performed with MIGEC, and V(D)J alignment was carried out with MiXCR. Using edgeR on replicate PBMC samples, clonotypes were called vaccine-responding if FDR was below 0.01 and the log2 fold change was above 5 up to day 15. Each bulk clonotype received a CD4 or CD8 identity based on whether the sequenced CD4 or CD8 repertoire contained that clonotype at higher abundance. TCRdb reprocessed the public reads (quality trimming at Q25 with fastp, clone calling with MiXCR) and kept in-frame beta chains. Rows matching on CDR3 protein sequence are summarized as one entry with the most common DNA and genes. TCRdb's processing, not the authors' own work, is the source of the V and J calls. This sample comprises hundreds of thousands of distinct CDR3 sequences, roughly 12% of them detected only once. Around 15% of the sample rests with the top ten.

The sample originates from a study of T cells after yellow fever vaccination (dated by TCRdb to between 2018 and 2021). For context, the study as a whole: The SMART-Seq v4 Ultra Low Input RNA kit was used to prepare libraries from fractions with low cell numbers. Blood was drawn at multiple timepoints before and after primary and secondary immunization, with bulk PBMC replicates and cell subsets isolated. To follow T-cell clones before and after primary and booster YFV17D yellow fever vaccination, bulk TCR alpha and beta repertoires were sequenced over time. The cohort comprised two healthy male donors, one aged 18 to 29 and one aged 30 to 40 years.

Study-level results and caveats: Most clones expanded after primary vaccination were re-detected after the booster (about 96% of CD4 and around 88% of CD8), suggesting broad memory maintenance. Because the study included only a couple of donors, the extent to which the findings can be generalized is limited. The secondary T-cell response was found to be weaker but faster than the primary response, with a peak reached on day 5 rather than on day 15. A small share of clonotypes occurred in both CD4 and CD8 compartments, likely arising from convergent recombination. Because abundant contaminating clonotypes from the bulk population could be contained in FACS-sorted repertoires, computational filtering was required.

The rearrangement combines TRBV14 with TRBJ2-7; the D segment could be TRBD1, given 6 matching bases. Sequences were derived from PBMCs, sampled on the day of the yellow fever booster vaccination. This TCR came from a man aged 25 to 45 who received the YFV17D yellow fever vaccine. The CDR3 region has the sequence CASSSTGSGYEQYF. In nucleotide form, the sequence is TGTGCCAGCAGCTCCACAGGGTCTGGCTACGAGCAGTACTTC.